This T cell receptor (beta chain) was sequenced in a study of cytomegalovirus exposure and HLA in healthy donors. Looking at the study overall: According to later analysis, the same platform produced the 120 validation and several hundred first-cohort repertoires. The study, taken as a whole, reports: The study put 150 or so TCR beta chains on its list as cytomegalovirus-associated.

Germline V gene sequence: CDR1 SEHNR, CDR2 FQNEAQ (reference sequence). The CDR3 consists of 13 residues. Trimming took 1 base from V and 5 from J, leaving 9 bases between them. Comments on this clone: Its antigen is unidentified.

Only in-frame clones appear in the TCRdb table, and some are missing; sequencing was by immunoSEQ multiplex PCR. The sample holds some 210,000 clones, more than 75% seen once. This TCR was recovered from a woman between 18 and 29 years old in good health and CMV-seropositive. The sample was PBMCs. This sequence joins TRBV7-9 and TRBJ2-7; the D is unclear. The CDR3 sequence is CASSLGQANEQYF. CDR3 sequence (DNA): TGTGCCAGCAGCTTAGGGCAGGCCAACGAGCAGTACTTC.